The next 19 T cell receptor beta chains were all read from a single sample in a study of blood T cells in healthy people across ages. It was with a sample-barcoded 5' primer and a J-beta primer mix that a second PCR of about 6 to 12 cycles was run. TCRdb called the 5' RACE reads again in MiXCR, with one record for every CDR3 protein. The table lists over 1,200,000 distinct CDR3 sequences, around 55% of them singletons. The sequenced sample consisted of blood. The receptors here all came from a man between 18 and 29 years old in good health.

This chain joins TRBV4-3 and TRBJ2-1; D is ambiguous. Trimming stripped 0 bases from V and 10 bases from J, with 19 bases between. CDR3 length: 16 residues. Germline V gives CDR1 LGHNA, CDR2 YSLEER. The CDR3 region is CASSQEGFGLLVEQFF. DNA of the CDR3: TGCGCCAGCAGCCAAGAGGGGTTCGGGCTACTCGTGGAGCAGTTCTTC.

This rearrangement joins TRBV12-3 or TRBV12-4 to TRBJ2-1; possible D gene TRBD1, 5 bases. V was pared by 3 bases and J by 5 bases, with 11 bases between. CDR3 size: 14 residues. The DNA for the CDR3 is TGTGCCAGCAGTTTGACCGACAGCCACAATGAGCAGTTCTTC. As protein: CASSLTDSHNEQFF.

This chain links TRBV5-6 with TRBJ2-4, with 10 bases lining up with TRBD1. V dropped 0 bases and J dropped 13; count of bases not matched to a gene: 7. The CDR3 has 14 amino acids. Germline V CDR1 and CDR2: SGHDT, YYEEEE. The CDR3: CASSLAPGQGTQYF. CDR3 nucleotides: TGTGCCAGCAGCTTGGCCCCGGGACAGGGGACGCAGTACTTC.

The gene calls are TRBV6-6 and TRBJ1-4; 7 nucleotides line up with TRBD1. This CDR3 has 14 residues. V was pared by 2 bases and J by 8 bases, with 5 bases of the junction left unmatched. Germline values: CDR1 MNHNY, CDR2 SVGAGI (reference sequence). The CDR3 region has the DNA TGTGCCAGCAGTTACGGCAGGGGGAAGGAAAAACTGTTTTTT. The encoded protein is CASSYGRGKEKLFF.

The rearrangement links TRBV7-6 to TRBJ1-2, with D unresolved. The CDR3 runs 17 residues. The V gene lost 1 base and the J gene lost 0 bases, with 15 bases spanning the gap. Germline V gives CDR1 SGHVS, CDR2 FNYEAQ. Here the CDR3 DNA reads TGTGCCAGCAGCTTAGGGCGTAGGGCGGATACTAACTATGGCTACACCTTC. Encoded protein: CASSLGRRADTNYGYTF.

The chain couples TRBV29-1 to TRBJ2-1; 10 nucleotides line up with TRBD2. The CDR3 contains 16 residues. The germline V gene encodes CDR1 SQVTM and CDR2 ANQGSEA. V lost 4 bases and J lost 6; bases outside the gene matches: 12. In DNA, the CDR3 is TGCAGCGTTGTATCAGTACCTAGCGGGAGCAGCAATGAGCAGTTCTTC. It encodes CSVVSVPSGSSNEQFF.

The V call is TRBV5-6, the J call TRBJ1-5; 8 bases line up with TRBD1. The length of the CDR3 is 17 residues. With 0 bases clipped from V and 2 bases from J, the junction kept 7 bases outside the gene matches. The germline V gene encodes CDR1 SGHDT and CDR2 YYEEEE. DNA for the CDR3: TGTGCCAGCAGCTTGGTGACCAGGGGGCTCGGCAATCAGCCCCAGCATTTT. It yields the protein CASSLVTRGLGNQPQHF.

This clonotype has just one count. The rearrangement links TRBV7-2 to TRBJ2-1; no definite D call. V lost 7 bases and J lost 4, with 14 bases in between. Per germline, CDR1 SGHTA and CDR2 FQGNSA. This CDR3 contains 14 residues. Here the CDR3 DNA reads TGTGCCAGCAAAGGCGGTACCTTTTACAATGAGCAGTTCTTC. Amino acids: CASKGGTFYNEQFF.

This clonotype was seen a few times. This CDR3 reads CASSEGDREDEQYF. The CDR3 nucleotides are TGTGCCAGCAGTGAGGGGGACAGGGAGGACGAGCAGTACTTC. The V and J genes are TRBV25-1 and TRBJ2-4, with 9 nucleotides matching TRBD1. Gene TRBJ2-7 matches the end of the DNA better, so the J call may be wrong. Per germline, CDR1 MGHDK and CDR2 SYGVNS. CDR3 size: 14 residues.

V is TRBV15 and J is TRBJ1-2, with D unclear. The CDR3 is made up of 12 amino acids. Per germline, CDR1 LNHNV and CDR2 YYDKDF (reference sequence). Trimming took off 8 bases at V and 3 bases at J, with 10 bases between the two ends. The CDR3 DNA follows: TGTGCCACCCGAGACGGGGACTATGGCTACACCTTC. This sequence encodes CATRDGDYGYTF.

The rearrangement links TRBV7-2 to TRBJ2-4; tentative D call: TRBD1 (6 bases). V was pared by 1 base and J by 1 base, with 14 bases between. The germline V gene encodes CDR1 SGHTA and CDR2 FQGNSA. The CDR3 consists of 17 residues. Written as DNA, the CDR3 is TGTGCCAGCAGCTTAGGCCCAGGGGACCACGCCAAAAACATTCAGTACTTC. It encodes CASSLGPGDHAKNIQYF.

The J gene is TRBJ2-5, the V gene TRBV6-5; D is perhaps TRBD1 (6 bases). The germline CDR1 and CDR2 sequences are MNHEY and SVGAGI. This CDR3 is 11 amino acids long. V was clipped by 7 bases and J by 11 bases, with 14 bases between them. The CDR3 DNA follows: TGTGCCAGCAAGGCACAGGGCGCGCAGTACTTC. It translates to CASKAQGAQYF.

The chain uses TRBV28 and TRBJ1-2, with 7 nucleotides matching TRBD1. The CDR3 spans 15 residues. Germline V CDR1 and CDR2: MDHEN, SYDVKM. The ends lost 5 bases at V and 7 bases at J; junction bases unmatched: 13. The chain's CDR3 is CASSVRTGGGTGYTF. CDR3 sequence (DNA): TGTGCCAGCAGTGTTAGGACAGGCGGTGGAACTGGCTACACCTTC.

The chain is built from TRBV27 and TRBJ2-3; D might be TRBD2 (7 bases). V dropped 3 bases and J dropped 5 bases, with 15 bases sitting between them. Per the germline V gene, CDR1 is MNHEY and CDR2 is SMNVEV (reference sequence). The CDR3 runs to 15 residues. CDR3 protein: CASSFLGGAGDTQYF. CDR3 DNA: TGTGCCAGCAGTTTTCTGGGGGGGGCAGGAGATACGCAGTATTTT.

This rearrangement joins TRBV7-2 to TRBJ2-3, with a weak D call TRBD1 (6 bases). Trimming took off 5 bases at V and 5 bases at J, with 14 bases between the two ends. Per germline, CDR1 SGHTA and CDR2 FQGNSA. CDR3 length: 14 amino acids. In DNA, the CDR3 is TGTGCCAGCAGCGGGGGCCCAGTGGGAGATACGCAGTATTTT. Its translation: CASSGGPVGDTQYF.

The table lists this clonotype with a few counts. The chain combines TRBV7-9 with TRBJ2-3; D could derive from TRBD1 or TRBD2 (5 bases each). The CDR3 extends over 16 amino acids. Trimming pared 1 base from V and 5 bases from J, leaving 16 bases between. Germline V gene data show CDR1 as SEHNR and CDR2 as FQNEAQ (reference sequence). CDR3 sequence: CASSLVVREGQDTQYF. The CDR3 region has the DNA TGTGCCAGCAGCTTAGTGGTGAGGGAAGGACAAGATACGCAGTATTTT.

The chain links TRBV21-1 to TRBJ1-5. TRBV21-1 is described as a pseudogene. CDR3 length: 13 residues. CDR3 sequence: CASSGRGNQLQHF. The CDR3 region has the DNA TGTGCCAGCAGCGGACGGGGCAATCAGCTCCAGCATTTT.

The chain uses TRBV5-6 and TRBJ1-2, with 9 positions matching TRBD1. Trimming removed 4 bases from V and 8 bases from J; junction bases left unmatched: 15. Germline CDR1 and CDR2: SGHDT and YYEEEE. This CDR3 comprises 16 residues. Here the CDR3 DNA reads TGTGCCAGCAGCCTCCTCAACCGGGACAGGGAGCTGGGCTACACCTTC. Its protein is CASSLLNRDRELGYTF.

This rearrangement joins TRBV20-1 to TRBJ2-3; 9 bases are a match to TRBD1. The CDR3 has 13 residues. CDR1 DFQATT and CDR2 SNEGSKA come from the germline V gene (reference sequence). The V segment lost 6 bases and the J segment 6 bases; nucleotides outside the gene matches: 7. CDR3 region: CSAGTGRGDTQYF. CDR3 DNA: TGCAGTGCCGGGACAGGGCGAGGCGATACGCAGTATTTT.